This T cell receptor beta chain was recorded in a study of blood T cell repertoires in COVID-19. About the research overall: The United States, Italy and Spain supplied acute and convalescent COVID-19 samples. PBMCs, B-cell-depleted T cells, or T cells were the source of the cDNA or gDNA that made up the material.

Source study methods: Reference gene primer amplification gave nucleated cell count estimates. The protocol was immunoSEQ multiplex PCR, while the TCRdb copy is restricted to in-frame clones and leaves out a portion. V, J and clone size were drawn from that table, and D and trimming were deduced from the DNA. The sample shows about 210,000 clones, almost 85% of them seen only once. The length of the CDR3 is 13 residues. V was pared by 0 bases and J by 9 bases, with 12 bases between. Germline V CDR1 and CDR2: SGDLS, YYNGEE. The sequenced sample consisted of peripheral blood. The gene calls are TRBV9 and TRBJ2-5; D is unclear. The source is a woman between 50 and 59 years old with active or convalescent COVID-19. The CDR3 spells CASSVGPAASQYF. For the CDR3, the DNA is TGTGCCAGCAGCGTAGGGCCCGCGGCCTCCCAGTACTTC.